The T cell receptor beta chain described here comes from a study of OX40 agonist ivuxolimab in advanced cancers. The study in broad terms: Ivuxolimab was an agonistic, fully human IgG2 monoclonal antibody directed against OX40 (CD134), a costimulatory receptor. Intravenous ivuxolimab was administered to patients every 2 weeks at six dose levels: 0.01, 0.1, 0.3, 1.5, 3 and 10 mg/kg. Of the roughly 52 patients in dose escalation, some 20 had hepatocellular carcinoma, around 15 had melanoma, 9 had renal cell carcinoma and 9 had head and neck cancer. The dose-escalation cohort was about 87% male with a mean age of approximately 60 years, ranging from roughly 20 to 80. Prior anti-PD-1, anti-PD-L1 or anti-CTLA-4 therapy was permitted, and approximately 41% of dose-escalation patients had received checkpoint inhibitors. Partial responses occurred in three dose-escalation patients, of whom one had hepatocellular carcinoma and two had cutaneous melanoma. Peripheral TCRbeta sequencing was intended to test whether TCR sequence diversity was altered and clonal T-cell expansion was caused by ivuxolimab. The paper describes the monotherapy dose-escalation part (N of about 50 patients) of the phase I trial of ivuxolimab. Broad study findings and their caveats: Clonal expansion of both CD4+ and CD8+ blood T cells was observed from baseline to week 6 at doses 0.1 to 3.0 mg/kg. On average, CD8+ T cells showed more expanded clones than CD4+ T cells after ivuxolimab. In the 0.1-3.0 mg/kg groups, partial responders were among the patients with the lowest normalized peripheral clonal expansion, particularly in CD8+ T cells. Which antigens the clonally expanded peripheral T cells were specific for was not determined. Low levels of normalized T-cell clonal expansion were also seen in some nonresponding patients.

To sequence the TCRbeta CDR3 region, genomic DNA was isolated from the sorted cells. TCRbeta CDR3 regions were sequenced using the immunoSEQ Assay. TCRdb re-hosts the immuneACCESS table, in-frame sequences only. Its copies lack some clones; in the studies checked, an unresolved V gene accounts for under half of them, and the cause for the rest is not known. In this sample the table shows about 48,000 clones, approximately 85% of which occur a single time. The ten largest clones add up to roughly a tenth of the sample. The trial excluded patients who had a history of autoimmune disease or were on systemic immunosuppression. In every dose cohort, peripheral blood was drawn for TCR sequencing at baseline, cycle 4 day 1, and cycle 7 day 1. The samples were drawn from a first-in-human, open-label, multicenter phase I dose-escalation trial of ivuxolimab. Adults with locally advanced or metastatic melanoma, renal cell carcinoma, hepatocellular carcinoma or head and neck squamous cell carcinoma were enrolled in the trial. Before TCR sequencing, CD4+ and CD8+ T cells were separately sorted from peripheral blood.

As encoded in the germline V gene, CDR1 is SGHRS while CDR2 is YFSETQ. Its CDR3 holds 15 amino acids, cysteine through phenylalanine. Only the CDR3 DNA stays, 45 bases, in frame from base 1. V was cut back by 5 bases and J by 5 bases, leaving a gap of 19 bases between them. Remarks on this clone: This receptor's antigen is unknown. No much larger clonotype is one base removed from it; base qualities were not supplied.

The clonotype comes from an adult with an advanced solid tumor such as melanoma, head and neck, liver or kidney cancer. The sequence is built from TRBV5-1 and TRBJ2-5, with the D segment possibly TRBD1 or TRBD2, each aligning over 6 bases. Here the sequenced sample was CD4+ or CD8+ T cells sorted from blood, taken in a trial of the OX40 agonist ivuxolimab. The nucleotides are TGCGCCAGCAGGGGGGGACACCCCTCGGTGGAGACCCAGTACTTC. This sequence encodes CASRGGHPSVETQYF.